This T cell receptor beta chain originates from a study of cytomegalovirus exposure and HLA in healthy donors. Study conclusions and caveats: The majority of TCR sequences were rare, yet some public TCRs appeared in many donors.

Germline V CDR1 and CDR2: MNHEY, SMNVEV (reference sequence). This CDR3 has 17 residues. With 4 bases clipped from V and 3 bases from J, the junction kept 7 bases outside the gene matches. A note on this clone: What it recognizes is unknown.

Vbeta (60) and Jbeta (13) primers were used in the PCR. Clones were sequenced by immunoSEQ multiplex PCR, and TCRdb holds only the in-frame ones, with some missing. The table has about 82,000 clones, about 68% seen once. Sequencing was done on a sample of PBMCs. This sequence joins TRBV27 and TRBJ2-1, with 12 positions matching TRBD2. The TCR was taken from a young man in good health and CMV-seropositive. The CDR3 nucleotides are TGTGCCAGCAGTTCTCCTAGCGGGAGGGCCGTCTACAATGAGCAGTTCTTC. Its translation: CASSSPSGRAVYNEQFF.